This T cell receptor beta chain was identified in a study of PD-L1 blockade in urothelial cancer. V was cut by 4 bases and J by 5 bases, with 15 bases left in between. CDR1 SGDLS and CDR2 YYNGEE come from the germline V gene. The CDR3 runs to 14 residues. Generated by immunoSEQ multiplex PCR, the TCRdb table keeps only in-frame clones and is missing some. This table has about 43,000 clones, more than 75% appearing once. The sequence came from a woman aged 55-69 years with urothelial cancer. The J gene is TRBJ2-5, the V gene TRBV9; D is perhaps TRBD1 (6 bases). The source was PBMCs, collected around atezolizumab (anti-PD-L1) treatment. The CDR3 is CASSKTGSRETQYF. CDR3 bases: TGTGCCAGCAGCAAAACAGGGAGCCGGGAGACCCAGTACTTC.